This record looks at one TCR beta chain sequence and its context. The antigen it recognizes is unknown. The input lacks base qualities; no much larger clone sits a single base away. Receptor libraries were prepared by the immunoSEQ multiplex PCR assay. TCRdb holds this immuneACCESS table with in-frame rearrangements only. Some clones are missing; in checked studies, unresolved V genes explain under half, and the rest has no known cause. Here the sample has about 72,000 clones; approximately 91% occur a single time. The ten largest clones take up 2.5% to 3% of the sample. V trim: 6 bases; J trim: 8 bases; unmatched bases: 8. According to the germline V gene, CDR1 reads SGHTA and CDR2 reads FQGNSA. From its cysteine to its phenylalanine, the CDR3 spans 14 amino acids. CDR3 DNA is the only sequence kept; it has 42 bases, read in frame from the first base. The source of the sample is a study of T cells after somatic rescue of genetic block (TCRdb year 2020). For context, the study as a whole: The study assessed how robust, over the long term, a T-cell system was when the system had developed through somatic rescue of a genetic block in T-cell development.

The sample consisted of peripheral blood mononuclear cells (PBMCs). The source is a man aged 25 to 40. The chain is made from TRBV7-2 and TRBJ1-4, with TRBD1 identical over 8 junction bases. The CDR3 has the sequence CASSLQGGLEKLFF. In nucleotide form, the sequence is TGTGCCAGCAGTCTACAGGGGGGGTTGGAAAAACTGTTTTTT.